The sequence of this T cell receptor (beta chain) was determined in a study of cytomegalovirus exposure and HLA in healthy donors. The study's findings and limits: A later analysis found that most CMV-associated TCR beta chains appeared HLA-restricted. Cytomegalovirus-associated status was assigned to more than 150 TCR beta chains.

Points on this clone: Its target is not known.

Both 60 Vbeta primers and 13 Jbeta primers went into the PCR. Profiled with immunoSEQ multiplex PCR; TCRdb holds only in-frame clones, not every one. The sample data list roughly 69,000 clones. Whereas donors were nominally healthy upon sampling, unrecorded immune exposures were probable. Germline lookup yields CDR1 SEHNR and CDR2 FQNEAQ (reference sequence). The CDR3 is 15 amino acids. The germline V and J ends were trimmed by 3 bases and 3 bases, with 11 bases remaining between them. Sequenced input: PBMCs. J is TRBJ2-2 and V is TRBV7-9; D possibly corresponds to TRBD2 (5 bases). This receptor was obtained from a woman aged 25-40 years in good health and CMV-seronegative. The CDR3 DNA sequence: TGTGCCAGCAGCTTCGAGGGCCAGCACACCGGGGAGCTGTTTTTT. Protein product: CASSFEGQHTGELFF.